These 7 T cell receptor beta chains were all obtained from the same sample, sequenced in a study of neurological immune-mediated disorders. TCRdb re-analysed the 5' RACE reads in MiXCR, keeping a single row per CDR3 protein. The sample holds roughly 40,000 distinct CDR3 sequences; 2.5% are singletons and the top ten take less than 2.5%. The specimen sequenced was PBMCs. All receptors derive from a man between 45 and 60 years old with multiple sclerosis.

This clonotype was observed many times. The chain employs TRBV20-1 and TRBJ2-5, with 9 bases matching TRBD1. The V and J ends lost 5 bases and 7 bases, in that order; junction bases with no gene match: 5. This CDR3 contains 12 residues. Germline CDR1 and CDR2: DFQATT and SNEGSKA (reference sequence). The CDR3 is CSAEQGAGTQYF. The CDR3 DNA is TGCAGTGCTGAACAGGGGGCGGGGACCCAGTACTTC.

This clonotype was observed many times. The chain couples TRBV7-3 to TRBJ1-3, with D perhaps matching TRBD1 (5 bases). The CDR3 has 16 residues. V was trimmed by 5 bases and J by 3 bases, leaving 17 bases between them. Germline V gene lookup returns CDR1 SGHTA and CDR2 FQGTGA. CDR3 in amino acids: CASSATGLARGNTIYF. The CDR3 nucleotides are TGTGCCAGCAGCGCCACAGGACTGGCGCGTGGAAACACCATATATTTT.

The sample holds a few counts of this clonotype. The chain links TRBV5-1 to TRBJ1-6, with 7 bases matching TRBD1. The ends lost 0 bases at V and 6 bases at J; junction bases unmatched: 3. The CDR3 covers 15 residues. CDR1 and CDR2 from the germline V gene are SGHRS and YFSETQ. CDR3 nucleotide sequence: TGCGCCAGCAGCTTGGCAGGGGGAGGTAATTCACCCCTCCACTTT. It is translated as CASSLAGGGNSPLHF.

This clonotype was counted only a few times. One end of the junction does not line up with germline, which may come from a read error. The genes are TRBV5-1 and TRBJ1-6, with D perhaps matching TRBD1 (5 bases). From germline, CDR1 is SGHRS and CDR2 YFSETQ. This CDR3 spans 16 amino acids. CDR3: CASSLGRVTSNSPLNF. CDR3 coding DNA: TGCGCCAGCAGCTTGGGCAGGGTAACTTCGAATTCACCCCTCAACTTT.

This clonotype was counted at least ten times. J is TRBJ2-1 and V is TRBV7-7, with D possibly being TRBD1 (5 bases). Germline CDR1 is SSHAT and CDR2 is FNYEAQ (reference sequence). The CDR3 sequence is 13 residues long. Trimming took 1 base from V and 8 from J, leaving 9 bases between them. CDR3 sequence reads: CASSLGQGDEQFF. CDR3 DNA: TGTGCCAGCAGCTTAGGGCAGGGCGATGAGCAGTTCTTC. Full variable domain (outside the CDR3, taken from reference TRBV7-7 and TRBJ2-1): GAGVSQSPRYKVTKRGQDVTLRCDPISSHATLYWYQQALGQGPEFLTYFNYEAQPDKSGLPSDRFSAERPEGSISTLTIQRTEQRDSAMYRCASSLGQGDEQFFGPGTRLTVL.

This clonotype appeared a few times. V gene TRBV9 combines with J gene TRBJ2-1; D is possibly TRBD2 (7 bases). Trimming removed 4 bases at V and 7 bases at J, with 12 bases between. This CDR3 contains 13 residues. In germline, CDR1 is SGDLS, CDR2 YYNGEE. The CDR3 here is CASSPRGANEQFF. CDR3 coding DNA: TGTGCCAGCAGCCCACGGGGGGCGAATGAGCAGTTCTTC. The variable domain in full, with the rest retrieved from reference TRBV9 and TRBJ2-1, is DSGVTQTPKHLITATGQRVTLRCSPRSGDLSVYWYQQSLDQGLQFLIQYYNGEERAKGNILERFSAQQFPDLHSELNLSSLELGDSALYFCASSPRGANEQFFGPGTRLTVL.

Ten or more counts support this clonotype. The chain has TRBV5-8 and TRBJ1-5; no firm D call. The CDR3 is made up of 17 amino acids. The germline gives CDR1 SGHTS, CDR2 YDEGEE. Trimming stripped 5 bases from V and 4 bases from J, with 22 bases between. The DNA of the CDR3 is TGTGCCAGCAGGTCGACCACTCGGACGGGGAGTAATCAGCCCCAGCATTTT. This gives the protein CASRSTTRTGSNQPQHF.